Many counts were recorded for the clone carrying this T cell receptor (beta chain). Its antigen is undetermined. The record originates from a study of CD8 T cells in ankylosing spondylitis. V gave up 5 bases and J gave up 8 bases, with 7 bases separating them. The CDR3 extends over 12 amino acids. Findings and caveats of the study: It was reported that disease-linked clones were significantly enriched in matched ankylosing spondylitis synovial fluid. There was a TCR beta motif, made of several highly homologous variants, that appeared characteristic of ankylosing spondylitis blood.

Preparation of TCR beta libraries was done by quantitative 5'-RACE with molecular barcodes. MiXCR was run by TCRdb on the 5' RACE reads, yielding one entry per CDR3 protein. The sample consists of fewer than 550,000 distinct CDR3 sequences, roughly 5.3% of them appearing once. This clonotype was obtained from a male donor with ankylosing spondylitis. This rearrangement joins TRBV12-3 or TRBV12-4 to TRBJ1-6; D is unresolved. Material for sequencing was blood, either unsorted or a sorted T cell fraction (not recorded which). CDR3 sequence reads: CASSQVHSPLHF. The CDR3 DNA is TGTGCCAGCAGTCAGGTTCATTCACCCCTCCACTTT.